This paragraph covers one T cell receptor beta chain sequence. Its binding antigen is unknown. A read error may be the cause here, since a much bigger clone is one base away. The TCR beta CDR3 regions were amplified from RNA transcripts. The TCR CDR3 was subjected to a first round of RT-PCR using the HTBI primer set and the Qiagen OneStep RT-PCR kit. Libraries were constructed in a second round of multiplex PCR, after which size selection and purification were carried out. Libraries were sequenced paired-end with 100 bp reads on an Illumina HiSeq2000. The study's processing was this. SOAPnuke was used to process the raw data, throwing out any read that contained adapters or uncalled bases, had a mean Phred below 15, or lacked an exact constant-primer or identifier match. High-quality paired reads were merged using COPE v1.2.5, and each unique nucleotide sequence was defined as a clonotype. Clonotypes were aligned to IMGT TRBV, TRBD and TRBJ reference segments using MiTCR v1.1. The analysis was restricted to V-J combinations with a frequency above 0.0001, which together covered over 99% of the repertoires. A TCS score was defined as the ratio of F50 (clonal expansion) to E x V (chaos), with BLOSUM62-based TCRdist applied between CDR3 peptides within each V-J. Welch's t-statistics and random forest reduced fewer than 600 V-J features to under 15, which were used in a naive Bayes classifier (R e1071). TCRdb reran the public reads through fastp at Q25 and MiXCR, keeping productive beta chains. Rows with one shared CDR3 protein collapse into an entry with the most common genes and DNA. TCRdb, rather than the study authors, made the V and J calls. Recorded for this sample are approximately 620,000 distinct CDR3 sequences; approximately 15% of them occurred a single time. The biggest ten clones account for 2.5% to 4% of the sample.

These data come from a study of T cells in Graves' hyperthyroidism and ophthalmopathy (dated by TCRdb to about 2019). For the wider study: Peripheral blood samples were taken at the time of initial diagnosis, prior to any treatment. TCR V-J signatures able to tell the groups apart were searched for in a discovery cohort of some 97 patients, of whom around 42 had Graves' ophthalmopathy and 57 had stable Graves' hyperthyroidism. Prospective prediction of ophthalmopathy was tested in an independent validation cohort of approximately 19 hyperthyroidism patients and roughly 16 patients who later progressed to ophthalmopathy. The roughly 100 discovery patients were randomly split 7:3 into training and test sets. Thyroid tissue and blood T-cell repertoires from six Graves' hyperthyroidism patients were also compared in the study. After sampling, hyperthyroidism patients received methimazole starting at 30 mg daily, and ophthalmopathy patients received high-dose intravenous methylprednisolone. The paper describes TCR Vbeta CDR3 sequencing of fewer than 150 peripheral blood samples, made up of 43 ophthalmopathy patients, some 76 hyperthyroidism patients and 17 progressor patients.

The paper as a whole reports these results and caveats: In validation, the model predicted progression to ophthalmopathy with over 60% sensitivity and 72.22% specificity, a median of about 6.7 months before onset. Most expanded thyroid clonotypes (frequency above 0.001) were also detected in blood, suggesting blood repertoires may reflect thyroid immune responses. Ophthalmopathy was separated from stable hyperthyroidism by a 13 V-J signature model, with about 88% sensitivity and 81% to 82% specificity obtained in cross-validation and 80%/75% obtained in testing. No statistical method was used to fix the sample size in advance, and group allocation was not hidden from the investigators.

In the ophthalmopathy patients, disease was moderately to severely active, with a Clinical Activity Score of 3 or more, a NOSPECS grade of 4 or more, and a duration of less than 3 months. Any patient with an uncontrolled infection, another autoimmune disease, pregnancy or lactation was excluded. Diagnoses were based on clinical symptoms, serum thyroxine and TRAb, thyroid ultrasound and orbital computed tomography. PBMCs were separated from under 12 ml of fresh peripheral blood using Ficoll-Paque density gradient centrifugation. Total RNA was extracted using Trizol reagent, and RNA quality was assessed on an Agilent 2100 Bioanalyzer. CDR3 length: 13 amino acids, cysteine to phenylalanine. Only the CDR3 DNA is retained, 39 bases long and in frame from the first base. V is cut by 4 bases and J by 5 bases, and the space between the germline ends is 14 bases. In the germline V gene (reference sequence), CDR1 corresponds to DFQATT and CDR2 to SNEGSKA.

Material: blood. The chain is assembled from TRBV20-1 and TRBJ2-5, and possibly TRBD1, on 6 matching bases. The receptor's source is a woman between 40 and 55 years old with Graves' ophthalmopathy. The nucleotides are TGCAGTGCTAACAACAGGGTGAAGGAGACCCAGTACTTC. This gives the protein CSANNRVKETQYF.